This T cell receptor beta chain originates from a study of cytomegalovirus exposure and HLA in healthy donors. Regarding the study as a whole: Most TCR sequences proved rare, with some public TCRs found in many donors. The tendency of first-cohort TCR clusters to co-occur in the approximately 120 validation repertoires was identified by a subsequent analysis.

This table comes from immunoSEQ multiplex PCR, and its TCRdb copy is limited to in-frame clones, with some not included. The sample comprises some 330,000 clones, about nine tenths of which are singletons, and around 0.8% rests with the top ten. From germline, CDR1 is MDHEN and CDR2 SYDVKM. The ends lost 6 bases at V and 3 bases at J; junction bases unmatched: 0. This CDR3 region has 12 residues. Turning to this clone: Its cognate antigen is unknown.

Sequencing was done on a sample of PBMCs. This TCR came from a woman in her late teens or twenties in good health and CMV-seronegative. V gene TRBV28 combines with J gene TRBJ2-7, with TRBD1 matching over 9 bases. As DNA, the CDR3 is TGTGCCAGCAGGACAGGGGGCTACGAGCAGTACTTC. The encoded protein is CASRTGGYEQYF.